This passage covers 5 T cell receptor beta chains from one sample sequenced in a study of brain T cells in children with intractable seizures. TCRdb's copy holds only in-frame clones and misses some; the assay was immunoSEQ multiplex PCR. The table shows around 38,000 clones, with 75% to 95% occurring only once. The sample consisted of peripheral blood, taken at surgery. The origin of the receptors is a girl aged 2 to 10 with tuberous sclerosis and intractable seizures.

The rearrangement links TRBV19 to TRBJ2-3, with a possible D match to TRBD1 (5 bases). Germline V gene data show CDR1 as LNHDA and CDR2 as SQIVND (reference sequence). This CDR3 has 14 residues. The V gene lost 3 bases and the J gene lost 4 bases, with 11 bases spanning the gap. The CDR3 spells CASSIGHLADTQYF. The CDR3 region has the DNA TGTGCCAGTAGTATTGGACACCTCGCAGATACGCAGTATTTT.

V usage is TRBV29-1 and J usage is TRBJ2-2; 12 positions agree with TRBD1. Germline V gene sequence: CDR1 SQVTM, CDR2 ANQGSEA. This CDR3 comprises 16 residues. Trimming at V came to 6 bases and at J to 1 base, leaving 6 bases not matched to a gene. The DNA of the CDR3 is TGCAGCGTCATAAGGGACAGGGGGCTGAACACCGGGGAGCTGTTTTTT. Translating gives CSVIRDRGLNTGELFF.

In this sample, this clone turned up once. The gene calls are TRBV3-1 (or the pseudogene TRBV3-2) and TRBJ1-6; no reliable D call. This CDR3 contains 15 residues. Germline CDR1 LGHDT, CDR2 YNNKEL (reference sequence). Trimming removed 0 bases at V and 4 bases at J, with 7 bases between. The CDR3 nucleotides read TGTGCCAGCAGCCAAGAGCCAGCTTATAATTCACCCCTCCACTTT. Protein sequence: CASSQEPAYNSPLHF.

J is TRBJ2-4 and V is TRBV5-1; D unresolved. The CDR3 spans 16 residues. Looked up from germline, CDR1 is SGHRS and CDR2 is YFSETQ. The V end lost 2 bases, the J end lost 2 bases, and 14 bases lay between the germline ends. This CDR3 reads CASSLRSGRSKNIQYF. The CDR3 nucleotides are TGCGCCAGCAGCTTAAGGTCGGGCAGGTCCAAAAACATTCAGTACTTC. Looking up the rest from reference TRBV5-1 and TRBJ2-4 gives the full variable domain: KAGVTQTPRYLIKTRGQQVTLSCSPISGHRSVSWYQQTPGQGLQFLFEYFSETQRNKGNFPGRFSGRQFSNSRSEMNVSTLELGDSALYLCASSLRSGRSKNIQYFGAGTRLSVL.

J is TRBJ1-2 and V is TRBV18; D is unresolved. CDR3 size: 14 residues. V shed 3 bases and J shed 4 bases, with 12 bases lying between them. The germline CDR1 and CDR2 sequences are KGHSH and LQKENI. CDR3 residues: CASSPGSGTYGYTF. The CDR3, as DNA: TGTGCCAGCTCACCCGGCAGCGGTACCTATGGCTACACCTTC.